Below, 32 T cell receptor beta chains from the same sample are listed, as sequenced in a study of T cell changes during pregnancy in multiple sclerosis. Repertoires were generated with immunoSEQ multiplex PCR, while TCRdb's copy carries only in-frame clones and drops some. The data contain around 65,000 clones, approximately 91% of them singletons. Sample: peripheral blood, taken in the first trimester of pregnancy. The receptors were gathered from a female donor with multiple sclerosis, enrolled in a pregnancy study.

The chain joins TRBV4-3 to TRBJ2-7, with D possibly being TRBD2 (6 bases). The CDR3 has 16 residues. The V end lost 4 bases, the J end lost 1 base, and 17 bases lay between the germline ends. CDR1 LGHNA and CDR2 YSLEER come from the germline V gene. CDR3 in DNA: TGCGCCAGCAGCCCGCCGGGACGGGAGTCATCCTACGAGCAGTACTTC. This translates into CASSPPGRESSYEQYF.

The chain couples TRBV11-2 to TRBJ1-4; possible D gene TRBD1, 6 bases. Germline CDR1 and CDR2: SGHAT and FQNNGV. V lost 0 bases and J 7 bases, leaving 18 bases between the germline ends. There are 17 residues in the CDR3. The CDR3 coding sequence is TGTGCCAGCAGCTTAGACGCACCTAAAGGGGGGGGTGAAAAACTGTTTTTT. It translates to CASSLDAPKGGGEKLFF.

Details on this clone: The same CDR3 is also encoded by other DNA sequences in this sample. This rearrangement joins TRBV7-2 to TRBJ1-5; D might be TRBD1 (6 bases). The germline CDR1 and CDR2 sequences are SGHTA and FQGNSA. Deletions cut 5 bases from V and 7 bases from J, with 9 bases between. The CDR3 extends over 12 amino acids. The CDR3 sequence: CASSRRGQPQHF. The CDR3 coding sequence is TGTGCCAGCAGCCGAAGGGGGCAGCCCCAGCATTTT.

The chain links TRBV9 to TRBJ2-1; a weak D match, TRBD2 (5 bases). Germline CDR1 reads SGDLS; CDR2 reads YYNGEE. The CDR3 is 17 residues long. V was clipped by 3 bases and J by 4 bases, with 20 bases between them. CDR3 nucleotide sequence: TGTGCCAGCAGCGATACTACCGGGATCCCACCTTACAATGAGCAGTTCTTC. Translating gives CASSDTTGIPPYNEQFF. The whole variable domain, remainder taken from reference TRBV9 and TRBJ2-1, is DSGVTQTPKHLITATGQRVTLRCSPRSGDLSVYWYQQSLDQGLQFLIQYYNGEERAKGNILERFSAQQFPDLHSELNLSSLELGDSALYFCASSDTTGIPPYNEQFFGPGTRLTVL.

V and J are TRBV9 and TRBJ2-1, with 12 bases aligning to TRBD2. Germline V gene sequence: CDR1 SGDLS, CDR2 YYNGEE. The J segment lost 8 bases and the V segment lost 4 bases, leaving 7 bases of the junction unmatched. The CDR3 extends over 15 amino acids. The chain's CDR3 is CASSSRLAGVYEQFF. CDR3 nucleotides: TGTGCCAGCAGCTCGAGACTAGCGGGAGTTTATGAGCAGTTCTTC. The full variable domain, completed using reference TRBV9 and TRBJ2-1, is DSGVTQTPKHLITATGQRVTLRCSPRSGDLSVYWYQQSLDQGLQFLIQYYNGEERAKGNILERFSAQQFPDLHSELNLSSLELGDSALYFCASSSRLAGVYEQFFGPGTRLTVL.

This sequence joins TRBV7-2 and TRBJ2-3; 9 bases are shared with TRBD2. V dropped 1 base and J dropped 0; count of bases not matched to a gene: 5. CDR3 size: 17 residues. Per germline, CDR1 SGHTA and CDR2 FQGNSA. CDR3 region: CASSLGASGTSTDTQYF. CDR3 bases: TGTGCCAGCAGCTTAGGTGCTAGCGGGACTAGCACAGATACGCAGTATTTT.

This chain connects TRBV28 to TRBJ1-1, with a tentative D call TRBD1 (6 bases). Germline CDR1 and CDR2: MDHEN and SYDVKM. Trimming removed 6 bases from V and 2 bases from J, with 13 bases in between. The CDR3 is made up of 14 amino acids. CDR3 in amino acids: CASRSQGSNTEAFF. CDR3 DNA sequence: TGTGCCAGCAGGTCACAGGGTTCAAACACTGAAGCTTTCTTT.

This rearrangement joins TRBV10-3 to TRBJ1-2; the match to TRBD1 covers 9 bases. Germline V gene data show CDR1 as ENHRY and CDR2 as SYGVKD. This CDR3 contains 15 residues. Trimming at V came to 4 bases and at J to 1 base, leaving 4 bases not matched to a gene. The CDR3 spells CAISGDRDNNYGYTF. DNA of the CDR3: TGTGCCATCAGTGGGGACAGGGACAATAACTATGGCTACACCTTC.

The CDR3 spells CASSIWGEPYGYTF. The DNA for the CDR3 is TGTGCCAGTAGTATATGGGGGGAGCCCTATGGCTACACCTTC. This sequence joins TRBV19 and TRBJ1-2; D may be TRBD1 (5 bases). With 2 bases removed from V and 4 bases from J, the gap between germline ends came to 11 bases. Germline CDR1 LNHDA, CDR2 SQIVND (reference sequence). CDR3 length: 14 amino acids.

The chain has TRBV5-3 and TRBJ1-2, with 8 bases lining up with TRBD1. TRBV5-3 is annotated as an ORF whose role is uncertain. The CDR3 covers 18 residues. Trimming took 0 bases from V and 1 from J; bases not matched to a gene: 11. The CDR3 reads CARSLALEDRVHNYGYTF. CDR3 nucleotide sequence: TGTGCCAGAAGCTTGGCTCTCGAGGACAGGGTCCATAACTATGGCTACACCTTC.

V is TRBV13 and J is TRBJ2-3, with D tentatively TRBD2 (6 bases). The CDR3 has 16 amino acids. V shed 4 bases and J shed 2 bases, with 16 bases lying between them. Germline V gives CDR1 PRHDT, CDR2 FYEKMQ (reference sequence). The CDR3 nucleotides are TGTGCCAGCAGCTGGGGGATTGGGGGGTACACAGATACGCAGTATTTT. Protein sequence: CASSWGIGGYTDTQYF.

The rearrangement uses TRBV5-5 and TRBJ2-7; 9 bases fit TRBD2. With 6 bases clipped from V and 1 base from J, the junction kept 8 bases outside the gene matches. The CDR3 runs 15 residues. The germline V gene encodes CDR1 SGHKS and CDR2 YYEKEE (reference sequence). This CDR3 is CASNLAGLTSYEQYF. CDR3 nucleotide sequence: TGTGCCAGCAACCTAGCGGGATTGACGTCCTACGAGCAGTACTTC.

V is TRBV18 and J is TRBJ2-7; tentative D call: TRBD2 (6 bases). This CDR3 region has 15 residues. V was cut by 4 bases and J by 6 bases, with 19 bases left in between. CDR1 is KGHSH and CDR2 is LQKENI in the germline V gene. The CDR3 reads CASSRDSIMGSEQYF. The CDR3 DNA follows: TGTGCCAGCTCACGGGACTCCATTATGGGTTCCGAGCAGTACTTC.

V usage is TRBV6-1 and J usage is TRBJ1-5; D not certain. The CDR3 has 14 residues. Germline V gene sequence: CDR1 MNHNS, CDR2 SASEGT. V lost 7 bases and J lost 5, with 15 bases in between. CDR3 sequence (DNA): TGTGCCAGCAAGGTAGCCCCAACCGATCAGCCCCAGCATTTT. Translating it yields CASKVAPTDQPQHF.

This chain joins TRBV10-1 and TRBJ2-3; 7 bases fit TRBD2. CDR3 length: 16 residues. V shed 0 bases and J 3 bases; nucleotides not matched to a gene: 6. Per the germline V gene, CDR1 is WNHNN and CDR2 is SYGVQD (reference sequence). CDR3 sequence reads: CASSESAGVGTDTQYF. The CDR3 coding sequence is TGCGCCAGCAGTGAGTCTGCGGGAGTAGGTACAGATACGCAGTATTTT.

J is TRBJ2-7 and V is TRBV4-1, with 8 positions matching TRBD1. Trimming cost V 3 bases and J 6 bases; bases outside gene matches: 10. This CDR3 comprises 15 residues. Germline V gives CDR1 MGHRA, CDR2 YSYEKL. The CDR3 sequence: CASSQDRAAGSEQYF. The CDR3 region has the DNA TGCGCCAGCAGCCAGGACAGGGCGGCGGGGAGCGAGCAGTACTTC.

The chain is built from TRBV6-1 and TRBJ2-7, with TRBD2 matching over 7 bases. The V and J ends lost 0 bases and 1 base, in that order; junction bases with no gene match: 3. The CDR3 consists of 15 residues. Germline CDR1 and CDR2: MNHNS and SASEGT. This CDR3 reads CASSEASGRSYEQYF. CDR3 DNA sequence: TGTGCCAGCAGTGAAGCTAGCGGGCGGTCCTACGAGCAGTACTTC.

This clone appeared once. The chain is built from TRBV13 and TRBJ1-1, with 11 bases that match TRBD1. Germline V gene lookup returns CDR1 PRHDT and CDR2 FYEKMQ (reference sequence). The CDR3 length is 16 residues. With 5 bases clipped from V and 4 bases from J, the junction kept 9 bases outside the gene matches. Written as DNA, the CDR3 is TGTGCCAGCAGCGTCTACACCGGGACAGGGGGCACTGAAGCTTTCTTT. Translating gives CASSVYTGTGGTEAFF.

The chain couples TRBV19 to TRBJ2-4; 11 bases agree with TRBD2. In germline, CDR1 is LNHDA, CDR2 SQIVND (reference sequence). V dropped 5 bases and J dropped 0; count of bases not matched to a gene: 12. There are 19 residues in the CDR3. This CDR3 is CASSFLTSGNHLAKNIQYF. The CDR3 coding sequence is TGTGCCAGTAGTTTCTTGACTAGCGGGAACCACCTAGCCAAAAACATTCAGTACTTC.

This clone came up a few times. The V and J genes are TRBV7-2 and TRBJ1-2, with D maybe TRBD1 (5 bases). Trimming left V 3 bases short and J 0 bases short, with 8 bases between. CDR3 length: 14 residues. Looked up from germline, CDR1 is SGHTA and CDR2 is FQGNSA. The CDR3 nucleotides are TGTGCCAGCAGCTTCGACAGTGCTAACTATGGCTACACCTTC. Translation: CASSFDSANYGYTF.

This clone was observed a handful of times. J is TRBJ2-6 and V is TRBV6-4; D remains unclear. The CDR3 contains 14 residues. Germline assignment: CDR1 MRHNA and CDR2 SNTAGT. Trimming removed 6 bases at V and 0 bases at J, with 6 bases between. The CDR3 region is CASSPSSGANVLTF. The CDR3 DNA follows: TGTGCCAGCAGCCCATCCTCTGGGGCCAACGTCCTGACTTTC.

This clone appeared a few times. This chain joins TRBV10-3 and TRBJ2-7; possible D gene TRBD2, 7 bases. There are 15 residues in the CDR3. The germline V gene encodes CDR1 ENHRY and CDR2 SYGVKD. Trimming stripped 8 bases from V and 3 bases from J, with 20 bases between. Here the CDR3 reads CAISKRDNEYYEQYF. The CDR3 region has the DNA TGTGCCATCTCGAAGCGGGACAACGAATACTACGAGCAGTACTTC.

The chain has TRBV10-3 and TRBJ2-1, with TRBD2 matching 7 bases. CDR1 is ENHRY and CDR2 is SYGVKD in the germline V gene. Trimming cost V 4 bases and J 0 bases; bases outside gene matches: 3. The CDR3 is 15 amino acids. The CDR3 DNA reads TGTGCCATCAGTGGGACTAGTTCCTCCTACAATGAGCAGTTCTTC. This codes for CAISGTSSSYNEQFF.

This clone has only one observation. This chain joins TRBV6-1 and TRBJ2-5; the match to TRBD2 covers 11 bases. Germline V CDR1 and CDR2: MNHNS, SASEGT. V dropped 5 bases and J dropped 4; count of bases not matched to a gene: 6. There are 15 residues in the CDR3. As DNA, the CDR3 is TGTGCCAGCAGTCTGACTAGCGGGACCGCAGAGACCCAGTACTTC. It specifies CASSLTSGTAETQYF.

This chain joins TRBV9 and TRBJ1-4; 11 nucleotides line up with TRBD1. After removal of 0 bases from V and 5 bases from J, the junction contained 6 bases not matched to a gene. Germline V gives CDR1 SGDLS, CDR2 YYNGEE. The CDR3 loop spans 17 amino acids. Here the CDR3 reads CASSVGGGTGGNEKLFF. Here the CDR3 DNA reads TGTGCCAGCAGCGTAGGAGGGGGGACAGGGGGAAATGAAAAACTGTTTTTT.

This sequence joins TRBV7-2 and TRBJ2-4; TRBD2 might be the D (5 bases). The CDR3 runs 16 residues. Trimming cost V 1 base and J 0 bases, with 10 bases left between them. Germline V lookup: CDR1 SGHTA, CDR2 FQGNSA. DNA for the CDR3: TGTGCCAGCAGCTTAGTCCGGGGTATAGCCAAAAACATTCAGTACTTC. It translates to CASSLVRGIAKNIQYF.

Concerning this clone: Additional DNA sequences in this sample encode the identical CDR3. This chain links TRBV5-1 with TRBJ1-1, with 7 bases identical to TRBD1. The CDR3 spans 14 residues. Germline V gene sequence: CDR1 SGHRS, CDR2 YFSETQ. V shed 4 bases and J 1 base; nucleotides not matched to a gene: 4. This chain's CDR3 is CASSPGTANTEAFF. CDR3 coding DNA: TGCGCCAGCAGCCCCGGGACAGCGAACACTGAAGCTTTCTTT.

The chain joins TRBV7-2 to TRBJ2-3; a weak D match, TRBD2 (7 bases). The V gene's germline CDR1 is SGHTA and CDR2 FQGNSA. This CDR3 is 14 amino acids long. V was shortened by 1 base and J by 4 bases, with 9 bases between the two germline ends. In nucleotides, the CDR3 is TGTGCCAGCAGCTTAGGGGAGGGGGCAGATACGCAGTATTTT. Protein product: CASSLGEGADTQYF.

The V gene is TRBV6-1, the J gene TRBJ1-1; no clear D gene. The germline V gene encodes CDR1 MNHNS and CDR2 SASEGT. V was pared by 0 bases and J by 6 bases, with 8 bases between. The CDR3 contains 13 residues. The CDR3 sequence is CASSEASLSEAFF. CDR3 DNA sequence: TGTGCCAGCAGTGAAGCGAGCCTCTCTGAAGCTTTCTTT.

The rearrangement links TRBV7-9 to TRBJ1-2, with 9 nucleotides matching TRBD1. From germline, CDR1 is SEHNR and CDR2 FQNEAQ (reference sequence). V gave up 5 bases and J gave up 7 bases; unmatched junction bases: 5. The CDR3 is 13 amino acids. The CDR3 spells CASSAGQGTGYTF. Written as DNA, the CDR3 is TGTGCCAGCAGCGCGGGACAGGGCACTGGCTACACCTTC.

The rearrangement joins TRBV11-2 to TRBJ2-2, with D possibly being TRBD1 (6 bases). This CDR3 comprises 14 residues. Trimming shortened V by 5 bases and J by 7 bases, and 14 bases separated the two germline ends. Germline CDR1 and CDR2: SGHAT and FQNNGV. The CDR3: CASSGQQGVGELFF. The CDR3 DNA reads as TGTGCCAGCAGCGGACAGCAAGGGGTCGGGGAGCTGTTTTTT.

The V and J genes are TRBV6-1 and TRBJ1-5, with 7 bases aligning to TRBD1. This CDR3 has 15 residues. The V segment lost 2 bases and the J segment 6 bases; nucleotides outside the gene matches: 7. Germline V lookup: CDR1 MNHNS, CDR2 SASEGT. The CDR3 sequence is CASSEYAGGTQPQHF. The CDR3 DNA reads as TGTGCCAGCAGTGAATACGCAGGGGGGACTCAGCCCCAGCATTTT.